Listed here are 24 T cell receptor beta chains from one sample, sequenced in a study of cytomegalovirus exposure and HLA in healthy donors. With 60 Vbeta and 13 Jbeta primers, the PCR was carried out. Generated by immunoSEQ multiplex PCR, the TCRdb table keeps only in-frame clones and is missing some. Among some 42,000 clones listed, 40% to 60% were seen once. The specimen sequenced was PBMCs. The receptors were gathered from a human donor in good health.

Here the CDR3 reads CASSLGGNSYNEQFF. The CDR3, as DNA: TGCGCCAGCAGCTTAGGCGGGAACTCCTACAATGAGCAGTTCTTC. The chain carries TRBV5-1 and TRBJ2-1; D is perhaps TRBD2 (6 bases). CDR1 SGHRS and CDR2 YFSETQ come from the germline V gene. The CDR3 has 15 amino acids. V lost 2 bases, J lost 0 bases, and 9 bases lay in between.

The chain employs TRBV7-2 and TRBJ2-7; TRBD2 matches at 9 bases. Germline-derived CDR1 and CDR2 are SGHTA and FQGNSA. This CDR3 has 17 residues. V dropped 2 bases and J dropped 3; count of bases not matched to a gene: 11. The CDR3: CASSLKPTSGHFYEQYF. The CDR3 nucleotides are TGTGCCAGCAGCTTAAAGCCTACTAGCGGGCACTTCTACGAGCAGTACTTC.

This clone was observed a few times. Here the CDR3 reads CASSSIMRRTHNEQFF. CDR3 DNA sequence: TGTGCCAGCAGTTCCATTATGCGTAGGACTCACAATGAGCAGTTCTTC. The chain is built from TRBV27 and TRBJ2-1; D is possibly TRBD2 (5 bases). CDR3 size: 16 residues. The germline gives CDR1 MNHEY, CDR2 SMNVEV (reference sequence). The V end lost 4 bases, the J end lost 5 bases, and 18 bases lay between the germline ends.

This clone was counted a few times. V and J are TRBV4-2 and TRBJ1-1; D unclear. CDR1 and CDR2 from the germline V gene are LGHNA and YNFKEQ. Trimming pared 5 bases from V and 6 bases from J, leaving 13 bases between. The length of the CDR3 is 13 residues. The CDR3 DNA sequence: TGTGCCAGCAGCTCGCCCGGCCGGGCTGAAGCTTTCTTT. Protein sequence: CASSSPGRAEAFF.

This clone was observed a few times. This chain joins TRBV6-6 and TRBJ2-1; TRBD1 is a possible D gene (6 bases). Trimming removed 5 bases from V and 9 bases from J, with 20 bases in between. Germline V gene sequence: CDR1 MNHNY, CDR2 SVGAGI (reference sequence). The CDR3 extends over 15 amino acids. Here the CDR3 DNA reads TGTGCCAGCAGTCCTTCCCGACAAAAGGGGGTTGAGCAGTTCTTC. Translation gives CASSPSRQKGVEQFF.

The chain has TRBV5-4 and TRBJ2-5, with D possibly matching TRBD2 (6 bases). Trimming cost V 3 bases and J 5 bases, with 23 bases left between them. Germline V gives CDR1 SGHNT, CDR2 YYREEE (reference sequence). The CDR3 consists of 17 residues. Written as DNA, the CDR3 is TGTGCCAGCAGCTCACTTGGAGGGCCGGGAGAGGGGGAGACCCAGTACTTC. It translates to CASSSLGGPGEGETQYF.

CDR3 amino acids: CASSSKGGALNQPQHF. The CDR3 coding sequence is TGTGCCAGCAGTTCCAAAGGAGGGGCGCTAAATCAGCCCCAGCATTTT. The V gene is TRBV28, the J gene TRBJ1-5; weak D call: TRBD1 (5 bases). This CDR3 is built from 16 residues. Per the germline V gene, CDR1 is MDHEN and CDR2 is SYDVKM. V was clipped by 4 bases and J by 4 bases, with 17 bases between them.

The rearrangement links TRBV7-2 to TRBJ1-4; TRBD1 agrees at 7 bases. The CDR3 covers 15 residues. With 5 bases clipped from V and 7 bases from J, the junction kept 10 bases outside the gene matches. CDR1 and CDR2 from the germline V gene are SGHTA and FQGNSA. The CDR3 DNA reads as TGTGCCAGCAGCCCCCGGGACAGCTTCCTTGAAAAACTGTTTTTT. Its protein product is CASSPRDSFLEKLFF.

The chain joins TRBV10-3 to TRBJ2-5; the D is unclear. The DNA matches TRBJ2-7 better at its end, which makes the J call doubtful. The CDR3 has 13 amino acids. Looked up from germline, CDR1 is ENHRY and CDR2 is SYGVKD. As DNA, the CDR3 is TGTGCCGTACCTGGAGAACGGTCCTACGAGCAGTACTTC. Amino acids: CAVPGERSYEQYF.

This clone was seen a handful of times. DNA for the CDR3: TGCGCCAGCAGCTTGACAGGGGGTGAGGATGAGCAGTTCTTC. Its translation: CASSLTGGEDEQFF. The chain employs TRBV5-1 and TRBJ2-1; 8 positions agree with TRBD1. J gave up 8 bases and V 1 base, and 5 bases lay outside the gene matches. There are 14 residues in the CDR3. Germline CDR1 is SGHRS and CDR2 is YFSETQ. Full variable domain (remainder filled in from reference TRBV5-1 and TRBJ2-1): KAGVTQTPRYLIKTRGQQVTLSCSPISGHRSVSWYQQTPGQGLQFLFEYFSETQRNKGNFPGRFSGRQFSNSRSEMNVSTLELGDSALYLCASSLTGGEDEQFFGPGTRLTVL.

This clone has only a few counts. The V and J genes are TRBV7-3 and TRBJ2-2; 8 bases agree with TRBD2. Losses at the gene ends were 2 bases for V and 7 bases for J; bases not matched to a gene: 6. The V gene's germline CDR1 is SGHTA and CDR2 FQGTGA. CDR3 length: 15 amino acids. The CDR3 loop is CASSLLGRANGELFF. As DNA, the CDR3 is TGTGCCAGCAGCTTACTCGGGAGGGCGAACGGGGAGCTGTTTTTT.

The CDR3 DNA follows: TGTGCCAGCCATGGGCAGTTCAATCAGCCCCAGCATTTT. It encodes CASHGQFNQPQHF. The chain joins TRBV2 to TRBJ1-5; no clear D gene. CDR1 and CDR2 from the germline V gene are SNHLY and FYNNEI. The CDR3 has 13 residues. The ends were cut back, 8 bases at V and 3 bases at J, with 11 bases in the middle.

The V call is TRBV5-8, the J call TRBJ2-5; TRBD2 aligns across 8 bases. Per germline, CDR1 SGHTS and CDR2 YDEGEE. This CDR3 has 14 amino acids. The J segment lost 1 base and the V segment lost 4 bases, leaving 3 bases of the junction unmatched. As DNA, the CDR3 is TGTGCCAGCAGCCATGGACTAGCCCAAGAGACCCAGTACTTC. This encodes CASSHGLAQETQYF.

This chain connects TRBV27 to TRBJ1-2; perhaps TRBD1 as D (6 bases). V lost 3 bases and J lost 7, with 15 bases in between. This CDR3 has 14 residues. In germline, CDR1 is MNHEY, CDR2 SMNVEV (reference sequence). The CDR3 region has the DNA TGTGCCAGCAGTTTGTCCAGGGGCTCGGGTGGCTACACCTTC. Translated: CASSLSRGSGGYTF.

The sample holds a few counts of this clone. CDR3 sequence reads: CASRRDGTENEKLFF. For the CDR3, the DNA is TGTGCCAGCAGGAGGGATGGGACAGAGAATGAAAAACTGTTTTTT. The chain recombines TRBV7-2 with TRBJ1-4, with 7 bases that match TRBD1. V gave up 6 bases and J gave up 5 bases; unmatched junction bases: 9. CDR3 length equals 15 residues. CDR1 is SGHTA, CDR2 FQGNSA, per germline.

The rearrangement uses TRBV19 and TRBJ2-7; D possibly corresponds to TRBD1 (5 bases). The CDR3 sequence is 12 residues long. V lost 0 bases and J 5 bases, leaving 5 bases between the germline ends. Germline CDR1 and CDR2: LNHDA and SQIVND (reference sequence). The CDR3 protein is CASSIEGDEQYF. For the CDR3, the DNA is TGTGCCAGTAGTATAGAAGGGGACGAGCAGTACTTC.

The genes are TRBV7-8 and TRBJ1-2; TRBD1 is a possible D gene (6 bases). V lost 4 bases and J lost 5, with 8 bases in between. Germline values: CDR1 SGHVS, CDR2 FQNEAQ. The CDR3 sequence is 12 residues long. DNA for the CDR3: TGTGCCAGCAGCTCAGGGGAGTATGGCTACACCTTC. Translation: CASSSGEYGYTF.

This clone was seen more than once but under ten times. V gene TRBV11-3 combines with J gene TRBJ2-6, with D uncertain. Trimming left V 2 bases short and J 2 bases short, with 7 bases between. There are 15 residues in the CDR3. Germline loops: CDR1 SGHNT, CDR2 YENEEA. The CDR3, as DNA: TGTGCCAGCAGCTTACATAGTGCTGGGGCCAACGTCCTGACTTTC. Its protein product is CASSLHSAGANVLTF.

In this sample, this clone turned up once. V and J are TRBV7-2 and TRBJ2-1; 11 bases match TRBD2. Germline loops: CDR1 SGHTA, CDR2 FQGNSA. CDR3 length: 16 amino acids. With 5 bases clipped from V and 9 bases from J, the junction kept 12 bases outside the gene matches. The CDR3 loop reads CASSKNVAGGYGEQFF. CDR3 DNA sequence: TGTGCCAGCAGCAAAAACGTAGCGGGGGGGTACGGTGAGCAGTTCTTC.

The chain employs TRBV7-8 and TRBJ1-1; D might be TRBD1 (6 bases). The CDR3 runs to 17 residues. V was clipped by 5 bases and J by 3 bases, with 22 bases between them. CDR1 is SGHVS and CDR2 is FQNEAQ in the germline V gene. DNA of the CDR3: TGTGCCAGCAGCCGTAAGACAGGTTGGGGACGGGACACTGAAGCTTTCTTT. It translates to CASSRKTGWGRDTEAFF.

The chain has TRBV7-3 and TRBJ2-7; no definite D call. This CDR3 spans 13 amino acids. Germline CDR1 reads SGHTA; CDR2 reads FQGTGA. V was trimmed by 8 bases and J by 0 bases, leaving 11 bases between them. CDR3 sequence (DNA): TGTGCCAGCGGAGCTGGAAGCTCCTACGAGCAGTACTTC. The encoded protein is CASGAGSSYEQYF.

The chain combines TRBV7-8 with TRBJ2-2; 12 bases match TRBD2. The length of the CDR3 is 17 residues. The V and J ends lost 3 bases and 2 bases, in that order; junction bases with no gene match: 4. CDR1 and CDR2 (germline): SGHVS, FQNEAQ. CDR3 DNA: TGTGCCAGCAGCTTCCGACTAGCGGGGGCTAACACCGGGGAGCTGTTTTTT. As protein: CASSFRLAGANTGELFF.

V gene TRBV5-4 combines with J gene TRBJ2-1, with TRBD2 matching 7 bases. V lost 4 bases to trimming and J lost 4 bases; unmatched junction nucleotides: 8. The CDR3 is 15 amino acids. Looked up from germline, CDR1 is SGHNT and CDR2 is YYREEE (reference sequence). The CDR3 nucleotides read TGTGCCAGCAGCAGCTTGGAGCGGGGTTACAATGAGCAGTTCTTC. Its translation is CASSSLERGYNEQFF.

The V and J genes are TRBV4-3 and TRBJ2-7; 7 nucleotides agree with TRBD2. Germline V gives CDR1 LGHNA, CDR2 YSLEER. Germline trimming cut 0 bases from V and 3 bases from J; bases unmatched to any gene: 11. The CDR3 consists of 17 residues. CDR3 DNA sequence: TGCGCCAGCAGCCAAGATCCAACGGGAGGTACCGTCTACGAGCAGTACTTC. Translation: CASSQDPTGGTVYEQYF.